This T cell receptor beta chain appears in the sequencing data of a study of tumor-infiltrating lymphocytes in primary liver carcinoma. This CDR3 is built from 13 residues. Germline CDR1 SQVTM, CDR2 ANQGSEA. Trimming left V 4 bases short and J 9 bases short, with 19 bases between. Production of TCR beta cDNA used around 0.45 ug total RNA together with a constant-region primer. It was through three nested multiplex PCR rounds of slightly modified ARM-PCR that TCR beta libraries arose. The first two PCR rounds used TRBV1-TRBV30 primers with a Cbeta primer, roughly 10 cycles each. TCRdb reprocessed the multiplex PCR reads via MiXCR and lists one record per CDR3 protein. This sample has about 100,000 distinct CDR3 sequences; more than 65% occur once, and the top ten carry 12%. RNA and DNA were co-extracted from around 18-30 mg of unsorted bulk tissue. This clonotype showed up just once.

The chain joins TRBV29-1 to TRBJ2-7; possibly TRBD2 for D (7 bases). What was sequenced was liver tumor tissue from sampling region 2. This sample's subset: tumor region T2, inferior pole. The clonotype originates from a woman aged 55-70 years with primary liver carcinoma and hepatitis B virus infection. The CDR3 DNA is TGCAGCGTTGCTAGTGCGGGGGCCTACAGGCAGTACTTC. Encoded protein: CSVASAGAYRQYF.